This entry is about one TCR beta chain. Antigen specificity is unknown. These data come from a study of OX40 agonist ivuxolimab in advanced cancers. Whole-study results and caveats: Compared with CD4+, CD8+ T cells on average had more expanded clones.

Libraries were prepared by immunoSEQ multiplex PCR; TCRdb keeps only in-frame clonotypes and omits some of them. The profile shows about 80,000 clones, 65% to 90% of them singletons. This clonotype was obtained from an adult with an advanced solid tumor such as melanoma, head and neck, liver or kidney cancer. This specimen consisted of CD4+ or CD8+ T cells sorted from blood, obtained in a trial of the OX40 agonist ivuxolimab.

CDR3 sequence reads: CASSNREEKLFF. In DNA, the CDR3 is TGTGCCAGCAGCAACAGGGAGGAAAAACTGTTTTTT. The rearrangement links TRBV11-2 to TRBJ1-4; D possibly corresponds to TRBD1 (6 bases). This CDR3 spans 12 amino acids. Germline values: CDR1 SGHAT, CDR2 FQNNGV. Trimming shortened V by 5 bases and J by 8 bases, and 9 bases separated the two germline ends.